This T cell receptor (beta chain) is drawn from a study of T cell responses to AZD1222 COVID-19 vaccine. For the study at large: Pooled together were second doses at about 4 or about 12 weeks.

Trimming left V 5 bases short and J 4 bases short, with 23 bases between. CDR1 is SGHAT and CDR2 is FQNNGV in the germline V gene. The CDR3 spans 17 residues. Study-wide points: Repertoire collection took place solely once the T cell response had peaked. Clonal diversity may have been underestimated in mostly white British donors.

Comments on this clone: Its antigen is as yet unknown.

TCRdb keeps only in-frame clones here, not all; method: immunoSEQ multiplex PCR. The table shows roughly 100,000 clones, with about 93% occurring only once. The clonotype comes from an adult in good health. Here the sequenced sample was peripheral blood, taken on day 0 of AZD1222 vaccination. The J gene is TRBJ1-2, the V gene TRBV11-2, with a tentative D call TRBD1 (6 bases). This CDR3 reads CASSLPRITGRGYGYTF. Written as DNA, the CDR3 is TGTGCCAGCAGCCTCCCGAGGATAACAGGGAGAGGCTATGGCTACACCTTC.